The sequence of this TCR beta chain was determined in a study of T-cell reconstitution after alpha-beta-depleted transplantation in children. As it was prepared, the TCRbeta library received unique molecular identifiers. TCRdb reprocessed the PCR reads with MiXCR, giving one entry per CDR3 protein. The sample yields around 670,000 distinct CDR3 sequences, over 10% seen once. CDR3 size: 14 residues. V gave up 6 bases and J gave up 3 bases, with 13 bases separating them. Per the germline V gene, CDR1 is MNHNS and CDR2 is SASEGT. This clonotype has only a few counts. The receptor comes from a girl aged 2-15 years with congenital amegakaryocytic thrombocytopenia, due to receive a stem cell transplant. Here the sequenced sample was PBMCs, taken before TCRalphabeta/CD19-depleted stem cell transplant. The chain employs TRBV6-1 and TRBJ2-3; no clear D gene. This CDR3 is CASRASAWTDTQYF. The DNA of the CDR3 is TGTGCCAGCAGGGCCAGTGCGTGGACAGATACGCAGTATTTT.